This TCR beta chain was captured by sequencing in a study of a mutant IDH1 vaccine in newly diagnosed glioma. Background on the study: Administration of eight vaccinations to patients took place in weeks 1, 3, 5, 7, 11, 15, 19, 23. Standard pretreatment was either radiotherapy, temozolomide, or, for most, radiochemotherapy with temozolomide. Treated patients had a mean age of around 40 years and a roughly 62% male, 37.5% female split.

Indicated time point: week 23, last vaccination. Vaccinated patients received 300 ug of mutant IDH1 20-mer peptide per dose, with topical imiquimod. Tumors from donors were new WHO grade 3 or 4 IDH1-mutant astrocytomas with ATRX loss. Here immunoSEQ multiplex PCR was the method, and the copy in TCRdb shows in-frame clones only, minus some. The profile shows roughly 52,000 clones, about 80% of them singletons. This clone appeared a few times. What it binds is not known. CDR3 length: 15 residues. The V end lost 5 bases, the J end lost 0 bases, and 8 bases lay between the germline ends. The V gene's germline CDR1 is MNHEY and CDR2 SVGAGI.

The chain recombines TRBV6-5 with TRBJ1-6; D gene ambiguous. This TCR was sampled from a man aged 35-49 years with glioma. This material consisted of PBMCs, taken from a glioma patient whose treatment included an IDH1 peptide vaccine. CDR3 in DNA: TGTGCCAGCAGTCCGGGGAGCTCCTATAATTCACCCCTCCACTTT. This translates into CASSPGSSYNSPLHF.